This paragraph reports one T cell receptor beta chain. V shed 5 bases and J 4 bases; nucleotides not matched to a gene: 12. The CDR3 extends over 17 amino acids. The germline gives CDR1 MNHNY, CDR2 SVGAGI (reference sequence). Per the original data handling: Estimation of nucleated cell counts relied on the amplification of reference gene primers. Profiled with immunoSEQ multiplex PCR; TCRdb holds only in-frame clones, not every one. V and J calls and clone size are those listed in that table; D and trimming were worked out from the DNA. Here the sample spans tens of thousands of clones, 86% being singletons. The data are from a study of blood T cell repertoires in COVID-19. Overall study context: Italy, Spain and the United States were the sources of the convalescent and acute COVID-19 samples. T cells, B-cell-depleted T cells, or PBMCs supplied cDNA or gDNA.

The chain has TRBV6-6 and TRBJ2-1; TRBD2 agrees at 9 bases. Sequencing was performed on peripheral blood. This receptor was obtained from a man aged 50 to 60 with active COVID-19. The CDR3 region has the DNA TGTGCCAGCAGTCCCTATAGCGGGGGTTCTGATTACAATGAGCAGTTCTTC. Protein: CASSPYSGGSDYNEQFF.